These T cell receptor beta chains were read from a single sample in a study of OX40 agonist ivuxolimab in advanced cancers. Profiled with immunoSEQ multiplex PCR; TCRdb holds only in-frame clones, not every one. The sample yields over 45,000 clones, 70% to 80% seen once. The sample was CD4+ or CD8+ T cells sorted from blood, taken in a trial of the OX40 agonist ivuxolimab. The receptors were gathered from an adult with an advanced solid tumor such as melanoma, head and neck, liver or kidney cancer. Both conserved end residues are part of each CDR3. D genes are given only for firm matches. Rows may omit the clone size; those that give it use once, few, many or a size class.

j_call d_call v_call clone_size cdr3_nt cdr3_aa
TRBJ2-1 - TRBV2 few TGTGCCAGCAAAAAGTCCTCCTCCTACAATGAGCAGTTCTTC CASKKSSSYNEQFF
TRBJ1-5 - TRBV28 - TGTGCCAGCAGTTTATATTCAGGGGAAGGGCAGCCCCAGCATTTT CASSLYSGEGQPQHF
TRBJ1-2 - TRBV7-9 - TGTGCCAGCAGCTTGACAGGCAATGGCTACACCTTC CASSLTGNGYTF
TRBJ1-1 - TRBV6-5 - TGTGCCAGCAGTGAAACGGGCAACACTGAAGCTTTCTTT CASSETGNTEAFF
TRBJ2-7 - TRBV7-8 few TGTGCCAGCAGCATCAGAGGGAAACAGTACTTC CASSIRGKQYF
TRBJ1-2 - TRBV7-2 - TGTGCCAGCAGCCCGAGGGTCGCGGGCCTCTATGGCTACACCTTC CASSPRVAGLYGYTF
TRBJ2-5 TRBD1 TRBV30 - TGTGCCTGGAGTGTACTCCCCCAGGGGGCGGAGACCCAGTACTTC CAWSVLPQGAETQYF
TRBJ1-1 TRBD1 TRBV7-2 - TGTGCCAGCAGCTTGTACACAGGGGAGAACACTGAAGCTTTCTTT CASSLYTGENTEAFF
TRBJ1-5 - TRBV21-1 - TGTGCCAGCAGCACTCGACAGGGAAGGGACAATCAGCCCCAGCATTTT CASSTRQGRDNQPQHF
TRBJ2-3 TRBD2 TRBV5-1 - TGCGCCAGCAGCTTGGCGGGGGGGCAAGATACGCAGTATTTT CASSLAGGQDTQYF